This T cell receptor beta chain was observed in a study of T-cell reconstitution after alpha-beta-depleted transplantation in children. A library of TCRbeta sequences, prepared with unique molecular identifiers, was generated. TCRdb recomputed calls from the PCR reads with MiXCR, one row per CDR3 protein. The sample lists 700,000 or so distinct CDR3 sequences, around 14% seen once, with 0.79% in the top ten. This clonotype was recorded a few times. CDR3 length: 16 amino acids. Germline V gene sequence: CDR1 ENHRY, CDR2 SYGVKD. J gave up 2 bases and V 4 bases, and 11 bases lay outside the gene matches.

The rearrangement links TRBV10-3 to TRBJ2-7; TRBD2 matches at 7 bases. This sample comprised PBMCs, obtained before TCRalphabeta/CD19-depleted stem cell transplant. The TCR sequence derives from a girl aged 2 to 9 with congenital amegakaryocytic thrombocytopenia, due to receive a stem cell transplant. Here the CDR3 reads CAISGVAGEFPYEQYF. In nucleotides, the CDR3 is TGTGCCATCAGTGGAGTGGCGGGAGAGTTCCCCTACGAGCAGTACTTC.